This T cell receptor (beta chain) was observed in a study of blood T cell repertoires in COVID-19. Overall study: COVID-19 samples, acute and convalescent, were from the United States, Italy and Spain. T cells, B-cell-depleted T cells, or PBMCs provided the cDNA or gDNA that served as material.

Original data processing: Counts of nucleated cells, estimated from reference gene primer amplification, were obtained. Generated by immunoSEQ multiplex PCR, the TCRdb table keeps only in-frame clones and is missing some. The V and J calls and the clone size are those of that table, but D and trimming were determined from the DNA. The table has about 480,000 clones, roughly 89% seen once. This clone was seen more than once but under ten times. Seattle researchers signed up patients amid active infection and tracked them longitudinally. This CDR3 has 14 amino acids. V was cut by 1 base and J by 10 bases, with 11 bases left in between. Germline CDR1 is SGHAT and CDR2 is FQNNGV.

The clonotype comes from a man aged 18 to 30 with COVID-19, enrolled during active disease. Sequenced sample: peripheral blood. The chain uses TRBV11-2 and TRBJ1-6; D perhaps matches TRBD1 (6 bases). DNA of the CDR3: TGTGCCAGCAGCTTAGCCCGGGGGGCCTCACCCCTCCACTTT. Its translation: CASSLARGASPLHF.